This TCR beta chain was obtained from a study of blood T cells in healthy people across ages. In its sample, this clonotype was seen a few times. The CDR3 is made up of 15 amino acids. A second PCR of roughly 7 to 11 cycles used a sample-barcoded 5' primer and a J-beta primer mix. Each CDR3 protein gets one entry after TCRdb re-called the 5' RACE reads with MiXCR. The sample has over 750,000 distinct CDR3 sequences; 25% are singletons. This sample also appeared in a second study, on T cells of mothers and their children. That work adds: Second-round PCR products received sample barcodes and 2-4 random nucleotides from the M1S primer.

The V gene is TRBV21-1, the J gene TRBJ1-2. TRBV21-1 is listed as a pseudogene. This receptor was obtained from a boy aged 5-17 years in good health. Sample: blood. In DNA, the CDR3 is TGTGCCAGCAGCAAAGCGGGGCAGGTTTTGCCGGACTACACCTTC. It specifies CASSKAGQVLPDYTF.